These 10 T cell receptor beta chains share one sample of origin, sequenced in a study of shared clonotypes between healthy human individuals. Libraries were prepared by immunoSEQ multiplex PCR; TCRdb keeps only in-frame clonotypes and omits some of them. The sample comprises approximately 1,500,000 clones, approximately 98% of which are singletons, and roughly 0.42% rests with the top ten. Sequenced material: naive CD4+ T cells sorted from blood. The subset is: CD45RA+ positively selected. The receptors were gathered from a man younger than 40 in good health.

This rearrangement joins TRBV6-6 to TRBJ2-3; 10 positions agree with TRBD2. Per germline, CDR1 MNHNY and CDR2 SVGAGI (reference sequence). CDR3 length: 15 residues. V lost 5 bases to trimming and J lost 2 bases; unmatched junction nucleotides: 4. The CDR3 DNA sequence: TGTGCCAGCAGTCGGACTAGCGGAGACACAGATACGCAGTATTTT. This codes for CASSRTSGDTDTQYF.

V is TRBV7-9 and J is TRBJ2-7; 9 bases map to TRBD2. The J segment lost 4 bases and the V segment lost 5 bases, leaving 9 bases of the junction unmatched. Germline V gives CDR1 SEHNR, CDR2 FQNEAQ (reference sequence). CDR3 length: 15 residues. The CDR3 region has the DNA TGTGCCAGCAGCGGAGGTGCGGGAGGGCTGTACGAGCAGTACTTC. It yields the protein CASSGGAGGLYEQYF.

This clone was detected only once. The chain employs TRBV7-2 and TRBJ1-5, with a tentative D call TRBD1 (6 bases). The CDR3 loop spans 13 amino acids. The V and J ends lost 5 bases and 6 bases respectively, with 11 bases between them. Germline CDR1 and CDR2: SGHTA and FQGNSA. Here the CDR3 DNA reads TGTGCCAGCAGCCCCCAAGGGGGTCAGCCCCAGCATTTT. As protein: CASSPQGGQPQHF.

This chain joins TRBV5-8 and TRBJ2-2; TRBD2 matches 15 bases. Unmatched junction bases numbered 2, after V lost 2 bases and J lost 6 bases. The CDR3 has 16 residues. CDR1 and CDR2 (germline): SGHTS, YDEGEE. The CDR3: CASSFWTSGRAGELFF. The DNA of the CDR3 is TGTGCCAGCAGCTTTTGGACTAGCGGGAGGGCCGGGGAGCTGTTTTTT. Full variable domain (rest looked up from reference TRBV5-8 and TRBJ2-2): EAGVTQSPTHLIKTRGQQATLRCSPISGHTSVYWYQQALGLGLQFLLWYDEGEERNRGNFPPRFSGRQFPNYSSELNVNALELEDSALYLCASSFWTSGRAGELFFGEGSRLTVL.

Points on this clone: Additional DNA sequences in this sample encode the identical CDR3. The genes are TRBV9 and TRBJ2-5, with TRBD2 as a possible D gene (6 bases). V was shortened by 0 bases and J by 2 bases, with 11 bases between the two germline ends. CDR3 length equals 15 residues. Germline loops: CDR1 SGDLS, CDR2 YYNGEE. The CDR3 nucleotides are TGTGCCAGCAGCGTAGACGGGACTCCTCAAGAGACCCAGTACTTC. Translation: CASSVDGTPQETQYF.

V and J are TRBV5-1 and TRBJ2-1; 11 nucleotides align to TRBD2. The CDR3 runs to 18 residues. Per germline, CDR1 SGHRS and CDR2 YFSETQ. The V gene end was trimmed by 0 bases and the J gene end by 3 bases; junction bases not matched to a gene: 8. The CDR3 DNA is TGCGCCAGCAGCTTGGCGCTAGCGGGAGGCTCGCACTACAATGAGCAGTTCTTC. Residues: CASSLALAGGSHYNEQFF.

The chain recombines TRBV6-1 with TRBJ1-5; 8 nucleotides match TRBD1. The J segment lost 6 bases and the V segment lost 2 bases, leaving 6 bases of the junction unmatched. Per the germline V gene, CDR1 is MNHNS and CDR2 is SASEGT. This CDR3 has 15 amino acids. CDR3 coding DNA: TGTGCCAGCAGTGAACAGGGGGCGTCCGGTCAGCCCCAGCATTTT. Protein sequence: CASSEQGASGQPQHF.

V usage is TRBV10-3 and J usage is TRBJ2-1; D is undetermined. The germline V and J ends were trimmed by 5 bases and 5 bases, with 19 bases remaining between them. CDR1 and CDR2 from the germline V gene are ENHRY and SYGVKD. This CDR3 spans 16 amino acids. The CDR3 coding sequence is TGTGCCATCAGTCCTAATCTAGGGCCGGGCGACAATGAGCAGTTCTTC. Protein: CAISPNLGPGDNEQFF.

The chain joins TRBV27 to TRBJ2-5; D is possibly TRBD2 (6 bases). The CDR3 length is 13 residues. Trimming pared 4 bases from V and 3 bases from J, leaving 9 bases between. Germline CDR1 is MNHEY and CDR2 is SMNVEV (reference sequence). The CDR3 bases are TGTGCCAGCAGTTCCACTAGCAAAGAGACCCAGTACTTC. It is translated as CASSSTSKETQYF.

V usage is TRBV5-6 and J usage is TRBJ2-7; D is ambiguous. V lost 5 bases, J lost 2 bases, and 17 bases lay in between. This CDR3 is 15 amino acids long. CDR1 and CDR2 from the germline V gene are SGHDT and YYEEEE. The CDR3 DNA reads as TGTGCCAGCAGACTTGGTAGCATTAGGGCCTACGAGCAGTACTTC. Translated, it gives CASRLGSIRAYEQYF.